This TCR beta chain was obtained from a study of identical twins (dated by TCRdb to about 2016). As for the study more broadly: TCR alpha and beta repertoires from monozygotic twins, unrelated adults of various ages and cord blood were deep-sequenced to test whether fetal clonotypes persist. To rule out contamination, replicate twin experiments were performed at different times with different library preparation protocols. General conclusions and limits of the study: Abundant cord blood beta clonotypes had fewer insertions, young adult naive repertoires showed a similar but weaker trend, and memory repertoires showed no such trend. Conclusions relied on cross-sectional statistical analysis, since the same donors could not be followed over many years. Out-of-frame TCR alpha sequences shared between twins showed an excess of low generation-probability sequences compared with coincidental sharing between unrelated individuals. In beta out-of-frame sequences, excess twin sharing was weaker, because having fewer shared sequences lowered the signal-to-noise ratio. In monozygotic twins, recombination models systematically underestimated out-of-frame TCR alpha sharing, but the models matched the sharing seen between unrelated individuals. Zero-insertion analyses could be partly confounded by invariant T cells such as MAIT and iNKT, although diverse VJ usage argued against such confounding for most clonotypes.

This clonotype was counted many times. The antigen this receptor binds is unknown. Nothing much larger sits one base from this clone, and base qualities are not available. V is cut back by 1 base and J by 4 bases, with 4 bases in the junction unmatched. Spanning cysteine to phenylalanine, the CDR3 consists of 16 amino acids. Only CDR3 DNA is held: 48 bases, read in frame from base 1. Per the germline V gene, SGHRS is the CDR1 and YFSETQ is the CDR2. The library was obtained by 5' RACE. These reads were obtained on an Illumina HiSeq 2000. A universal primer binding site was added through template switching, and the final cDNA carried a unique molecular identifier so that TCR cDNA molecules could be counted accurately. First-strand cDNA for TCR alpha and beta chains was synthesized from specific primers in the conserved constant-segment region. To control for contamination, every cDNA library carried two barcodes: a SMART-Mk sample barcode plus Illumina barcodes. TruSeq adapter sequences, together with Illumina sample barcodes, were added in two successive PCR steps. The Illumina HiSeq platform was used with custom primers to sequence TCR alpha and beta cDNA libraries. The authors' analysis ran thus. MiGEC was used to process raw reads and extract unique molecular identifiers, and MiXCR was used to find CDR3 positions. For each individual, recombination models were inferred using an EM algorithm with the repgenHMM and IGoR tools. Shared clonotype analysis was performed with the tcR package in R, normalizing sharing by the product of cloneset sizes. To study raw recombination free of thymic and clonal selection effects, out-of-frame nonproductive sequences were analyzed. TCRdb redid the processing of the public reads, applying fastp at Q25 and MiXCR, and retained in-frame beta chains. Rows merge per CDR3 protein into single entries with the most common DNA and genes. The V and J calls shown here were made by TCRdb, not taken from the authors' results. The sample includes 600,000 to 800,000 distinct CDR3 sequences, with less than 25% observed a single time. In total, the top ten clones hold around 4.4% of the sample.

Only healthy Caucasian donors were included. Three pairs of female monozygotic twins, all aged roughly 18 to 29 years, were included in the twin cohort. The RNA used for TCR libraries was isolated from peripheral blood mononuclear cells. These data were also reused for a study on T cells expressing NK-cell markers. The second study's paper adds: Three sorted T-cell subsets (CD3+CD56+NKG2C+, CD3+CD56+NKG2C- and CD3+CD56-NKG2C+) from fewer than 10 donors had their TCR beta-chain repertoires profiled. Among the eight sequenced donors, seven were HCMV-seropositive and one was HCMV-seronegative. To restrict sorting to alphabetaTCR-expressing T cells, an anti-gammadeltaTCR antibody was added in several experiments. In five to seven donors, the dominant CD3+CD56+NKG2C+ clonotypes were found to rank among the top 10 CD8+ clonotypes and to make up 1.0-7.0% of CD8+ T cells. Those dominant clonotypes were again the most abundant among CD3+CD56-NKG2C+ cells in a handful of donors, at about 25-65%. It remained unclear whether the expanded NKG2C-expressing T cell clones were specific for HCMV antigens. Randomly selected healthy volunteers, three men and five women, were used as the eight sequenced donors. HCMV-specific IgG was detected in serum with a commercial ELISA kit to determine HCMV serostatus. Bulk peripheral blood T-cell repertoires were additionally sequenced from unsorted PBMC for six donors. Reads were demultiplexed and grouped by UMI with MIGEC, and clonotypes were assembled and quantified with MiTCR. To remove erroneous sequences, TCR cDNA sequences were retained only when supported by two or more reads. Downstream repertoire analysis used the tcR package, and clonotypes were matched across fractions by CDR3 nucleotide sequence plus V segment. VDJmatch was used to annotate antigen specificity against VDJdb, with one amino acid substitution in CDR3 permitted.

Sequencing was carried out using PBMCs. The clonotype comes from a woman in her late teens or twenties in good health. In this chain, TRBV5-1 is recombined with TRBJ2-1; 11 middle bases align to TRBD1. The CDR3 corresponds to CASSLTGTGGYNEQFF. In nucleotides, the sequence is TGCGCCAGCAGCTTGACCGGGACAGGGGGTTACAATGAGCAGTTCTTC.